This T cell receptor (beta chain) was recovered during a study of circulating and synovial CD4+ cells in juvenile arthritis. The CDR3 is 16 amino acids. V dropped 3 bases and J dropped 5; count of bases not matched to a gene: 8. Germline V gene data show CDR1 as SGHNT and CDR2 as YYREEE (reference sequence). Assay: immunoSEQ multiplex PCR; the TCRdb copy retains only in-frame clones and omits some. This table holds about 32,000 clones, about 93% found once. Material: CD4+ T cells from blood. The chain combines TRBV5-4 with TRBJ2-3; 11 bases map to TRBD2. This receptor was identified in a human donor with juvenile idiopathic arthritis. DNA of the CDR3: TGTGCCAGCAGCTCTCTAGCGGGAGGTGGTGTAGATACGCAGTATTTT. It yields the protein CASSSLAGGGVDTQYF. The full variable domain, with the rest looked up from reference TRBV5-4 and TRBJ2-3, is ETGVTQSPTHLIKTRGQQVTLRCSSQSGHNTVSWYQQALGQGPQFIFQYYREEENGRGNFPPRFSGLQFPNYSSELNVNALELDDSALYLCASSSLAGGGVDTQYFGPGTRLTVL.